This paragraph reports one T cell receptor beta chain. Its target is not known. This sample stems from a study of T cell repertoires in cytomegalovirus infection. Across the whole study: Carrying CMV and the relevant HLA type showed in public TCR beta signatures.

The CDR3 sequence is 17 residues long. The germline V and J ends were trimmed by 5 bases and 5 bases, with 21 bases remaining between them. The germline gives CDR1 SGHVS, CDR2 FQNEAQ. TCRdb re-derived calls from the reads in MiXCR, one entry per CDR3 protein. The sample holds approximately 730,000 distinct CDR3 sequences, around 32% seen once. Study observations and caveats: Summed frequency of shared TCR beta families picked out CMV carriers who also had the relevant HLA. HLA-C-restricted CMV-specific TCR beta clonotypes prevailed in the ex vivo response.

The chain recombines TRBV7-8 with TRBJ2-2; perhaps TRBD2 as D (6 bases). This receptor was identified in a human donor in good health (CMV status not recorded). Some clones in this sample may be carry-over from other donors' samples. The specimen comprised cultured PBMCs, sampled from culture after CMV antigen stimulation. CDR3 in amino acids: CASSRVEGALRTGELFF. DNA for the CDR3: TGTGCCAGCAGCAGGGTGGAGGGAGCCCTCCGAACCGGGGAGCTGTTTTTT.